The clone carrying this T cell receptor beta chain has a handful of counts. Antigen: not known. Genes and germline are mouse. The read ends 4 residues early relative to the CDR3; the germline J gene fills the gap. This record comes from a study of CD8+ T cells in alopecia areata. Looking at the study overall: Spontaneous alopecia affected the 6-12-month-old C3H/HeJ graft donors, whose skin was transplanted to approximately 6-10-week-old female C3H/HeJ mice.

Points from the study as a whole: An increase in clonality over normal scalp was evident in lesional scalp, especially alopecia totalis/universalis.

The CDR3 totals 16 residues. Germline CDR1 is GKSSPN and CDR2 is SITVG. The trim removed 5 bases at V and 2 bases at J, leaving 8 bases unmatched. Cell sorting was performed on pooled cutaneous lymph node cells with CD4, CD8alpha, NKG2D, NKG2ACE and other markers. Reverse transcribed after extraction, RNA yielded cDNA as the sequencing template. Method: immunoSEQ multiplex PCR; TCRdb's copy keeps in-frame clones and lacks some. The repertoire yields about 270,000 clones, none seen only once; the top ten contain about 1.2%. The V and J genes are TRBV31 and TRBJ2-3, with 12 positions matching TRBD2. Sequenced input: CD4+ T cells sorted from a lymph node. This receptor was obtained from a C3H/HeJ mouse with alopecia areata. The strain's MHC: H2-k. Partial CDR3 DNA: TGTGCCTGGGGTCCGGGACTGGGGGGTTTTGCAGAA. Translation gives CAWGPGLGGFAE. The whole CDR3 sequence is CAWGPGLGGFAETLYF.